This TCR beta chain was identified in a study of OX40 agonist ivuxolimab in advanced cancers. The overall study: Patients were infused with ivuxolimab every 2 weeks at 0.01 to 10 mg/kg. Three patients showed partial responses: one hepatocellular carcinoma and two cutaneous melanoma cases.

Only in-frame clones appear in the TCRdb table, and some are missing; sequencing was by immunoSEQ multiplex PCR. Of approximately 74,000 clones listed, about 80% are singletons. This CDR3 contains 18 residues. Unmatched junction bases numbered 14, after V lost 6 bases and J lost 4 bases. CDR1 is MNHEY and CDR2 is SMNVEV in the germline V gene (reference sequence). This receptor was identified in an adult with an advanced solid tumor such as melanoma, head and neck, liver or kidney cancer. This chain uses TRBV27 with TRBJ2-1; 11 nucleotides align to TRBD2. The sample here was CD4+ or CD8+ T cells sorted from blood, taken in a trial of the OX40 agonist ivuxolimab. CDR3: CASSPTSGIPITYNEQFF. The CDR3, as DNA: TGTGCCAGCAGCCCGACTAGCGGGATCCCCATTACATACAATGAGCAGTTCTTC.